This entry describes one T cell receptor beta chain. Participants' own reports of clinical history determined their cohort assignment. All recovered Cohort 3 donors got two negative PCRs, got clearance, or saw symptom resolution. This specimen comes from a study of blood T cell repertoires in COVID-19. Study-wide background: The United States, Italy and Spain provided the acute and convalescent COVID-19 samples.

Study processing details: Amplification of reference gene primers was used by the study to estimate nucleated cell counts. Repertoires were generated with immunoSEQ multiplex PCR, while TCRdb's copy carries only in-frame clones and drops some. The V and J calls and clone size come from that table; D and trimming were worked out from the DNA. The table includes over 150,000 clones, about four fifths detected once. Germline-derived CDR1 and CDR2 are MNHEY and SVGAGI. V lost 0 bases and J lost 0, with 8 bases in between. The CDR3 has 16 amino acids. The receptor's source is a man aged 35-49 years who had recovered from COVID-19. The sequencing input was PBMCs or T cells enriched from blood (not recorded which). This chain links TRBV6-5 with TRBJ2-2; D is perhaps TRBD2 (5 bases). The CDR3: CASSYSTTTNTGELFF. DNA of the CDR3: TGTGCCAGCAGTTACTCGACTACCACGAACACCGGGGAGCTGTTTTTT.